Listed here are 23 T cell receptor beta chains from one sample, sequenced in a study of cytomegalovirus exposure and HLA in healthy donors. Primers: 60 Vbeta forward and 13 Jbeta reverse. Sequenced by immunoSEQ multiplex PCR; TCRdb stores in-frame clones only, minus some. The table includes about 50,000 clones, around 73% detected once. The sequencing input was PBMCs. These receptors were obtained from a woman aged 40 to 50 in good health and CMV-seropositive.

V is TRBV5-4 and J is TRBJ2-2; tentative D call: TRBD2 (6 bases). V lost 4 bases and J 1 base, leaving 11 bases between the germline ends. The CDR3 length is 15 residues. Germline V gives CDR1 SGHNT, CDR2 YYREEE (reference sequence). The CDR3 spells CASSQSGRNTGELFF. Here the CDR3 DNA reads TGTGCCAGCAGCCAAAGCGGGCGGAACACCGGGGAGCTGTTTTTT.

CDR3 amino acids: CASSETPSQTGEQFF. CDR3 nucleotide sequence: TGTGCCAGCAGTGAAACTCCGTCCCAGACAGGTGAGCAGTTCTTC. This chain uses TRBV6-1 with TRBJ2-1, with TRBD1 as a possible D gene (6 bases). V lost 2 bases, J lost 9 bases, and 17 bases lay in between. CDR1 is MNHNS, CDR2 SASEGT, per germline. The CDR3 consists of 15 residues.

The chain links TRBV20-1 to TRBJ2-7, with a tentative D call TRBD2 (5 bases). The length of the CDR3 is 11 residues. In germline, CDR1 is DFQATT, CDR2 SNEGSKA (reference sequence). Trimming left V 6 bases short and J 13 bases short, with 19 bases between. The CDR3 coding sequence is TGCAGTGCCTACATCAAACCGGGATATTACTTC. Translation gives CSAYIKPGYYF.

This chain links TRBV14 with TRBJ2-2; D uncertain. The CDR3 loop spans 14 amino acids. V dropped 4 bases and J dropped 6 bases, with 12 bases sitting between them. CDR1 is SGHDN and CDR2 is FVKESK in the germline V gene. CDR3: CASSPELVPGELFF. The CDR3 region has the DNA TGTGCCAGCAGCCCGGAGTTAGTCCCCGGGGAGCTGTTTTTT.

The rearrangement joins TRBV5-6 to TRBJ2-3, with D possibly being TRBD2 (6 bases). Germline V lookup: CDR1 SGHDT, CDR2 YYEEEE. The CDR3 covers 13 residues. Trimming stripped 4 bases from V and 3 bases from J, with 9 bases between. CDR3 nucleotides: TGTGCCAGCAGCAGGGGAGGTACAGATACGCAGTATTTT. It is translated as CASSRGGTDTQYF. The full variable domain, completed using reference TRBV5-6 and TRBJ2-3, is DAGVTQSPTHLIKTRGQQVTLRCSPKSGHDTVSWYQQALGQGPQFIFQYYEEEERQRGNFPDRFSGHQFPNYSSELNVNALLLGDSALYLCASSRGGTDTQYFGPGTRLTVL.

The chain links TRBV6-5 to TRBJ1-3, with D perhaps TRBD1 (5 bases). The CDR3 loop spans 14 amino acids. Trimming left V 5 bases short and J 0 bases short, with 8 bases between. Germline values: CDR1 MNHEY, CDR2 SVGAGI. The CDR3 loop reads CASSVTASGNTIYF. CDR3 coding DNA: TGTGCCAGCAGTGTGACAGCCTCTGGAAACACCATATATTTT.

The chain uses TRBV14 and TRBJ1-2, with D maybe TRBD1 (6 bases). CDR3 length: 13 amino acids. V gave up 4 bases and J gave up 14 bases, with 20 bases separating them. Per the germline V gene, CDR1 is SGHDN and CDR2 is FVKESK. Here the CDR3 reads CASSPHTTGSDTF. The CDR3 DNA follows: TGTGCCAGCAGCCCGCATACAACAGGGAGTGATACCTTC.

This clone was counted only a few times. The V call is TRBV23-1, the J call TRBJ2-2, with 9 bases that match TRBD2. TRBV23-1 is assigned to the ORF class and has an uncertain function. The CDR3 sequence is 15 residues long. With 3 bases clipped from V and 3 bases from J, the junction kept 2 bases outside the gene matches. The CDR3 loop reads CASSHLAGYTGELFF. In DNA form, the CDR3 reads TGCGCCAGCAGTCACCTAGCGGGGTACACCGGGGAGCTGTTTTTT.

This clone has a handful of counts. The genes are TRBV10-3 and TRBJ2-5; D is perhaps TRBD2 (7 bases). Trimming removed 0 bases from V and 13 bases from J, with 12 bases in between. Germline CDR1 reads ENHRY; CDR2 reads SYGVKD. This CDR3 comprises 12 residues. The CDR3 DNA reads as TGTGCCATCAGTGAGTCCGCGGGGGCGACGTACTTC. Translated: CAISESAGATYF.

V and J are TRBV5-1 and TRBJ2-5; D is possibly TRBD1 (6 bases). The J call could be wrong; TRBJ2-7 is a better fit for the DNA end. In germline, CDR1 is SGHRS, CDR2 YFSETQ. This CDR3 is built from 12 residues. In nucleotides, the CDR3 is TGCGCCAGCAGCTCGGACAGCTACGAGCAGTACTTC. Translated, it gives CASSSDSYEQYF.

The chain is built from TRBV7-2 and TRBJ1-1, with D tentatively TRBD1 (5 bases). Trimming shortened V by 2 bases and J by 11 bases, and 12 bases separated the two germline ends. CDR3 length: 12 residues. CDR1 and CDR2 (germline): SGHTA, FQGNSA. CDR3 nucleotides: TGTGCCAGCAGCTTAACCCAGGGTATCGCTTTCTTT. Translating gives CASSLTQGIAFF.

The chain recombines TRBV28 with TRBJ1-6; D perhaps matches TRBD1 (5 bases). The V gene's germline CDR1 is MDHEN and CDR2 SYDVKM. V lost 5 bases and J 4 bases, leaving 18 bases between the germline ends. The CDR3 runs to 17 residues. CDR3: CASSLGTGTNYNSPLHF. The CDR3 nucleotides read TGTGCCAGCAGTCTAGGAACAGGAACAAATTATAATTCACCCCTCCACTTT. Filled out from reference TRBV28 and TRBJ1-6, the complete variable domain reads DVKVTQSSRYLVKRTGEKVFLECVQDMDHENMFWYRQDPGLGLRLIYFSYDVKMKEKGDIPEGYSVSREKKERFSLILESASTNQTSMYLCASSLGTGTNYNSPLHFGNGTRLTVT.

The rearrangement uses TRBV30 and TRBJ2-7, with TRBD1 matching 9 bases. The CDR3 runs 14 residues. V lost 5 bases, J lost 3 bases, and 8 bases stayed unmatched. Germline V gives CDR1 GTSNPN, CDR2 SVGIG (reference sequence). CDR3 DNA: TGTGCCTGGGGACCGGGACAGGGTTTCTACGAGCAGTACTTC. Protein: CAWGPGQGFYEQYF.

The gene calls are TRBV5-1 and TRBJ2-7; TRBD1 matches at 7 bases. The CDR3 has 13 amino acids. V was pared by 3 bases and J by 2 bases, with 2 bases of the junction left unmatched. CDR1 is SGHRS, CDR2 YFSETQ, per germline. CDR3: CASSSQGAYEQYF. Written as DNA, the CDR3 is TGCGCCAGCAGCTCGCAGGGGGCCTACGAGCAGTACTTC. Complete variable domain (other parts from reference TRBV5-1 and TRBJ2-7): KAGVTQTPRYLIKTRGQQVTLSCSPISGHRSVSWYQQTPGQGLQFLFEYFSETQRNKGNFPGRFSGRQFSNSRSEMNVSTLELGDSALYLCASSSQGAYEQYFGPGTRLTVT.

This chain uses TRBV30 with TRBJ1-6; D is unresolved. The CDR3 runs 18 residues. The V end lost 3 bases, the J end lost 0 bases, and 18 bases lay between the germline ends. Germline V gene data show CDR1 as GTSNPN and CDR2 as SVGIG (reference sequence). CDR3 sequence: CAWSEMGGRSSYNSPLHF. The CDR3 coding sequence is TGTGCCTGGAGCGAAATGGGCGGGAGGAGCTCCTATAATTCACCCCTCCACTTT.

This chain joins TRBV7-7 and TRBJ2-7, with 8 bases fitting TRBD2. Losses at the gene ends were 5 bases for V and 7 bases for J; bases not matched to a gene: 7. CDR1 SSHAT and CDR2 FNYEAQ come from the germline V gene (reference sequence). CDR3 size: 13 residues. The CDR3 loop reads CASSDGGGSEQYF. CDR3 DNA sequence: TGTGCCAGCAGCGACGGCGGGGGGAGTGAGCAGTACTTC. The whole variable domain, filled in from reference TRBV7-7 and TRBJ2-7, reads GAGVSQSPRYKVTKRGQDVTLRCDPISSHATLYWYQQALGQGPEFLTYFNYEAQPDKSGLPSDRFSAERPEGSISTLTIQRTEQRDSAMYRCASSDGGGSEQYFGPGTRLTVT.

This clone was seen a few times. V gene TRBV7-3 combines with J gene TRBJ2-3, with D possibly TRBD1 on 5 matching bases. The CDR3 length is 14 residues. The germline gives CDR1 SGHTA, CDR2 FQGTGA. V gave up 0 bases and J gave up 3 bases, with 7 bases separating them. The CDR3 nucleotides read TGTGCCAGCAGCTTAACGAGACAGACAGATACGCAGTATTTT. Protein sequence: CASSLTRQTDTQYF.

The rearrangement links TRBV4-3 to TRBJ1-4, with D possibly matching TRBD1 (6 bases). Germline V lookup: CDR1 LGHNA, CDR2 YSLEER. The V end was cut by 2 bases, the J end by 4 bases, with 11 bases between. The CDR3 length is 15 residues. DNA for the CDR3: TGCGCCAGCAGCCAAAGCCAGGGGAGTAATGAAAAACTGTTTTTT. It is translated as CASSQSQGSNEKLFF.

The chain links TRBV5-6 to TRBJ2-1; 7 nucleotides agree with TRBD2. This CDR3 comprises 15 residues. V lost 1 base, J lost 4 bases, and 5 bases stayed unmatched. Germline V lookup: CDR1 SGHDT, CDR2 YYEEEE. CDR3 sequence: CASSLRTSAYNEQFF. In DNA, the CDR3 is TGTGCCAGCAGCTTGCGAACTAGCGCTTACAATGAGCAGTTCTTC.

In this sample, this clone turned up once. The chain recombines TRBV7-9 with TRBJ2-5; TRBD2 agrees at 10 bases. Germline values: CDR1 SEHNR, CDR2 FQNEAQ (reference sequence). The CDR3 is made up of 15 amino acids. J lost 1 base, V lost 1 base, and 0 bases had no gene match. CDR3 loop: CASSLVAGGQETQYF. In nucleotides, the CDR3 is TGTGCCAGCAGCTTAGTAGCGGGGGGCCAAGAGACCCAGTACTTC.

The V and J genes are TRBV5-1 and TRBJ1-1; 7 bases agree with TRBD1. V gave up 4 bases and J gave up 6 bases; unmatched junction bases: 9. Looked up from germline, CDR1 is SGHRS and CDR2 is YFSETQ. The CDR3 totals 14 residues. CDR3 protein: CASSKTGQGSEAFF. CDR3 in DNA: TGCGCCAGCAGCAAGACAGGGCAGGGGTCTGAAGCTTTCTTT. The entire variable domain, with the rest obtained from reference TRBV5-1 and TRBJ1-1, is as follows: KAGVTQTPRYLIKTRGQQVTLSCSPISGHRSVSWYQQTPGQGLQFLFEYFSETQRNKGNFPGRFSGRQFSNSRSEMNVSTLELGDSALYLCASSKTGQGSEAFFGQGTRLTVV.

This sequence joins TRBV19 and TRBJ2-5; 8 positions match TRBD2. Germline CDR1 LNHDA, CDR2 SQIVND (reference sequence). J lost 4 bases, V lost 7 bases, and 5 bases had no gene match. The CDR3 totals 13 residues. As DNA, the CDR3 is TGTGCCAGTAAGGGGACTAGAGGAGAGACCCAGTACTTC. As protein: CASKGTRGETQYF.

CDR3 region: CASSQVGQGAYNEQFF. The DNA of the CDR3 is TGTGCCAGCAGCCAAGTAGGACAAGGAGCCTACAATGAGCAGTTCTTC. The V call is TRBV14, the J call TRBJ2-1; D might be TRBD1 (5 bases). Trimming removed 1 base at V and 2 bases at J, with 12 bases between. This CDR3 region has 16 residues. Per the germline V gene, CDR1 is SGHDN and CDR2 is FVKESK.